The 27 T cell receptor beta chains below all came from one sample that was sequenced in a study of blood T cell repertoires in COVID-19. Assay: immunoSEQ multiplex PCR; the TCRdb copy retains only in-frame clones and omits some. The sample gives about 140,000 clones, roughly 79% of which show up once; just under 3% is in the top ten. Sample: PBMCs or T cells enriched from blood (not recorded which). These receptors all come from a woman in her forties or fifties who had recovered from COVID-19.

This chain connects TRBV4-1 to TRBJ2-2; D unclear. The CDR3 totals 14 residues. V was pared by 3 bases and J by 2 bases, with 7 bases between. CDR1 is MGHRA and CDR2 is YSYEKL in the germline V gene. CDR3 nucleotides: TGCGCCAGCAGCCAGGCCCTTAACACCGGGGAGCTGTTTTTT. It is translated as CASSQALNTGELFF.

The chain uses TRBV29-1 and TRBJ2-7, with D possibly being TRBD2 (6 bases). This CDR3 is built from 14 residues. Between the trimmed V and J ends, which lost 5 bases and 5 bases, there was a span of 19 bases. Germline assignment: CDR1 SQVTM and CDR2 ANQGSEA. CDR3 sequence reads: CSVLIIGGYHEQYF. The CDR3 DNA reads as TGCAGCGTTTTGATTATTGGAGGGTACCACGAGCAGTACTTC.

The V gene is TRBV5-6, the J gene TRBJ1-6; D gene ambiguous. This CDR3 is built from 16 residues. The V and J ends lost 0 bases and 0 bases respectively, with 7 bases between them. CDR1 SGHDT and CDR2 YYEEEE come from the germline V gene. CDR3 coding DNA: TGTGCCAGCAGCTTGGGTCTGAGCTCCTATAATTCACCCCTCCACTTT. Protein: CASSLGLSSYNSPLHF.

This clone was found a few times. This chain uses TRBV13 with TRBJ1-1; 8 nucleotides line up with TRBD1. Germline assignment: CDR1 PRHDT and CDR2 FYEKMQ (reference sequence). This CDR3 has 13 amino acids. V shed 5 bases, J shed 5 bases, and the junction held 4 bases outside the gene matches. The CDR3 sequence is CASSRTGWTEAFF. The DNA for the CDR3 is TGTGCCAGCAGCCGGACAGGGTGGACTGAAGCTTTCTTT.

The gene calls are TRBV19 and TRBJ1-5; maybe TRBD1 (6 bases). V lost 2 bases and J lost 4, with 12 bases in between. CDR3 length: 15 amino acids. Germline loops: CDR1 LNHDA, CDR2 SQIVND (reference sequence). The CDR3 DNA is TGTGCCAGTAGTATACGACAGACAGGTAATCAGCCCCAGCATTTT. Translating it yields CASSIRQTGNQPQHF.

This clone occurred once. The V and J genes are TRBV7-3 and TRBJ1-1; possibly TRBD1 for D (5 bases). CDR1 and CDR2 (germline): SGHTA, FQGTGA. This CDR3 has 14 amino acids. V was shortened by 2 bases and J by 4 bases, with 11 bases between the two germline ends. Here the CDR3 reads CASSLGGVATEAFF. The DNA of the CDR3 is TGTGCCAGCAGCTTAGGAGGGGTTGCCACTGAAGCTTTCTTT.

This clone appeared once. V gene TRBV7-9 combines with J gene TRBJ2-1; no definite D call. Germline V lookup: CDR1 SEHNR, CDR2 FQNEAQ (reference sequence). The CDR3 extends over 14 amino acids. The V end lost 10 bases, the J end lost 9 bases, and 22 bases lay between the germline ends. The DNA of the CDR3 is TGTGCCACCGAACTTCTTGTGAGGCCCATTGAGCAGTTCTTC. Translation gives CATELLVRPIEQFF.

The chain recombines TRBV6-1 with TRBJ2-7; 7 bases map to TRBD1. This CDR3 has 15 residues. CDR1 is MNHNS and CDR2 is SASEGT in the germline V gene. J gave up 2 bases and V 2 bases, and 6 bases lay outside the gene matches. This CDR3 reads CASSESTGTAYEQYF. The DNA for the CDR3 is TGTGCCAGCAGTGAATCAACCGGGACAGCCTACGAGCAGTACTTC.

The table lists this clone with many counts. The V call is TRBV9, the J call TRBJ1-1; D remains ambiguous. CDR1 and CDR2 from the germline V gene are SGDLS and YYNGEE. CDR3 length equals 13 residues. The ends were cut back, 0 bases at V and 5 bases at J, with 8 bases in the middle. The CDR3 region is CASSVETRTEAFF. The CDR3 DNA reads TGTGCCAGCAGCGTAGAGACAAGAACTGAAGCTTTCTTT.

The chain couples TRBV6-1 to TRBJ1-5; D is undetermined. Deletions cut 6 bases from V and 4 bases from J, with 4 bases between. CDR1 and CDR2 (germline): MNHNS, SASEGT. This CDR3 is built from 11 residues. The CDR3 here is CASSSNQPQHF. The CDR3 region has the DNA TGTGCCAGCAGCTCGAATCAGCCCCAGCATTTT.

The chain couples TRBV11-2 to TRBJ2-5; 12 bases align to TRBD2. Per germline, CDR1 SGHAT and CDR2 FQNNGV. J was trimmed by 5 bases and V by 5 bases; bases with no gene match: 9. The CDR3 is 16 amino acids. CDR3 nucleotides: TGTGCCAGCAGCCGCGGACTAGCGGGGACGGGGGAGACCCAGTACTTC. It is translated as CASSRGLAGTGETQYF.

V is TRBV28 and J is TRBJ1-2; 7 positions match TRBD1. Germline V CDR1 and CDR2: MDHEN, SYDVKM. Unmatched junction bases numbered 11, after V lost 3 bases and J lost 7 bases. The CDR3 loop spans 15 amino acids. The CDR3, as DNA: TGTGCCAGCAGTTTGACGACAGGGCTCTCTACTGGCTACACCTTC. This gives the protein CASSLTTGLSTGYTF.

DNA of the CDR3: TGCAGCGTCCCGGGGAGGGAACCCTATGGCTACACCTTC. As protein: CSVPGREPYGYTF. The J gene is TRBJ1-2, the V gene TRBV29-1; no firm D call. CDR3 length: 13 residues. Germline V CDR1 and CDR2: SQVTM, ANQGSEA. V lost 6 bases and J 4 bases, leaving 15 bases between the germline ends.

The V call is TRBV3-1 (or the pseudogene TRBV3-2), the J call TRBJ1-1; D not certain. The V end was cut by 0 bases, the J end by 5 bases, with 13 bases between. Germline CDR1 and CDR2: LGHDT and YNNKEL (reference sequence). The CDR3 sequence is 15 residues long. CDR3 bases: TGTGCCAGCAGCCAAGAAGGGTTAACGGGGACTGAAGCTTTCTTT. Translated, it gives CASSQEGLTGTEAFF.

This chain uses TRBV7-9 with TRBJ1-2, with D uncertain. Germline CDR1 is SEHNR and CDR2 is FQNEAQ (reference sequence). CDR3 length: 13 amino acids. Trimming took off 2 bases at V and 3 bases at J, with 7 bases between the two ends. The CDR3 loop reads CASSLMEYYGYTF. The DNA for the CDR3 is TGTGCCAGCAGCTTAATGGAGTACTATGGCTACACCTTC.

The genes are TRBV7-9 and TRBJ1-4; 8 bases are shared with TRBD1. The length of the CDR3 is 14 residues. Trimming cost V 5 bases and J 3 bases; bases outside gene matches: 2. Germline-derived CDR1 and CDR2 are SEHNR and FQNEAQ (reference sequence). The CDR3 DNA sequence: TGTGCCAGCAGCCCACAGGGGGCTAATGAAAAACTGTTTTTT. Protein product: CASSPQGANEKLFF.

The chain has TRBV6-5 and TRBJ1-1, with TRBD1 identical over 7 bases. The V gene end was trimmed by 5 bases and the J gene end by 3 bases; junction bases not matched to a gene: 3. Germline V gives CDR1 MNHEY, CDR2 SVGAGI. CDR3 length: 13 amino acids. This CDR3 is CASSNRGDTEAFF. The CDR3 DNA follows: TGTGCCAGCAGTAACAGGGGTGACACTGAAGCTTTCTTT.

The rearrangement uses TRBV6-6 and TRBJ2-2; the match to TRBD2 covers 8 bases. The CDR3 is made up of 15 amino acids. Trimming removed 6 bases from V and 3 bases from J; junction bases left unmatched: 6. In germline, CDR1 is MNHNY, CDR2 SVGAGI (reference sequence). The CDR3 here is CASSRTSFDTGELFF. CDR3 DNA sequence: TGTGCCAGCAGCAGGACTAGCTTCGACACCGGGGAGCTGTTTTTT.

V is TRBV6-2 or TRBV6-3 and J is TRBJ2-2, with TRBD2 matching over 10 bases. There are 17 residues in the CDR3. J gave up 1 base and V 5 bases, and 7 bases lay outside the gene matches. Germline V gene lookup returns CDR1 MNHEY and CDR2 SVGEGT. The CDR3 DNA is TGTGCCAGCAGTCCGAGCGGGGGGGCTTTGAACACCGGGGAGCTGTTTTTT. Protein product: CASSPSGGALNTGELFF.

This clone was seen more than once but under ten times. The gene calls are TRBV3-1 (or the pseudogene TRBV3-2) and TRBJ2-7; 9 nucleotides line up with TRBD1. From germline, CDR1 is LGHDT and CDR2 YNNKEL (reference sequence). The length of the CDR3 is 14 residues. V lost 4 bases, J lost 3 bases, and 4 bases stayed unmatched. The chain's CDR3 is CASSPGGQGYEQYF. The DNA for the CDR3 is TGTGCCAGCAGCCCCGGGGGACAGGGCTACGAGCAGTACTTC.

This clone was picked up a small number of times. The V gene is TRBV19, the J gene TRBJ1-6; possible D gene TRBD1, 6 bases. The V gene lost 8 bases and the J gene lost 3 bases, with 14 bases spanning the gap. This CDR3 comprises 15 residues. Germline V lookup: CDR1 LNHDA, CDR2 SQIVND (reference sequence). In DNA, the CDR3 is TGTGCCAGTGCCAGGACAGAAAACTATAATTCACCCCTCCACTTT. Translation gives CASARTENYNSPLHF.

This chain connects TRBV5-4 to TRBJ1-1; tentative D call: TRBD1 (6 bases). Germline loops: CDR1 SGHNT, CDR2 YYREEE (reference sequence). Trimming took 4 bases from V and 9 from J, leaving 19 bases between them. The CDR3 runs 14 residues. CDR3 bases: TGTGCCAGCAGCCTGTACTTGCAAGACAGGCAAGCTTTCTTT. This codes for CASSLYLQDRQAFF.

V usage is TRBV5-5 and J usage is TRBJ2-1, with D perhaps TRBD1 (5 bases). Per germline, CDR1 SGHKS and CDR2 YYEKEE (reference sequence). The CDR3 consists of 12 residues. V dropped 4 bases and J dropped 8 bases, with 10 bases sitting between them. CDR3 DNA sequence: TGTGCCAGCAGCCGAAGGGGTGATGAGCAGTTCTTC. Its protein product is CASSRRGDEQFF.

This clone has a count of ten or more. The DNA for the CDR3 is TGCGCCAGCAGCCCGGGTAGGATGGAAAAACTGTTTTTT. It specifies CASSPGRMEKLFF. The V call is TRBV5-1, the J call TRBJ1-4; D ambiguous. This CDR3 has 13 amino acids. Trimming pared 4 bases from V and 8 bases from J, leaving 12 bases between. CDR1 SGHRS and CDR2 YFSETQ come from the germline V gene.

The rearrangement uses TRBV28 and TRBJ2-7; D unresolved. Germline CDR1 is MDHEN and CDR2 is SYDVKM. The CDR3 is 15 amino acids. The germline V and J ends were trimmed by 5 bases and 0 bases, with 14 bases remaining between them. The CDR3 DNA reads TGTGCCAGCAGTCCCAGGTGGTCAGACTCCTACGAGCAGTACTTC. Amino acids: CASSPRWSDSYEQYF.

In this sample, this clone turned up many times. CDR3 loop: CASSRGQGGYETQYF. The CDR3 DNA follows: TGTGCCAGCAGTCGTGGACAGGGCGGTTATGAGACCCAGTACTTC. The J gene is TRBJ2-5, the V gene TRBV28, with TRBD1 identical over 8 bases. V was clipped by 5 bases and J by 5 bases; unmatched bases: 10. There are 15 residues in the CDR3. The germline CDR1 and CDR2 sequences are MDHEN and SYDVKM.

V gene TRBV7-9 combines with J gene TRBJ1-2; tentatively, D is TRBD1 (6 bases). The CDR3 length is 14 residues. Germline V lookup: CDR1 SEHNR, CDR2 FQNEAQ (reference sequence). V shed 3 bases and J shed 0 bases, with 8 bases lying between them. CDR3 coding DNA: TGTGCCAGCAGCTTCAGACAGGCTAACTATGGCTACACCTTC. It encodes CASSFRQANYGYTF.